The entry below describes one TCR beta chain. The target antigen is unknown. The sample comes from a study of shared clonotypes between healthy human individuals. Data came from immunoSEQ multiplex PCR; TCRdb stores just in-frame clones and leaves some out. Of some 1.4 million clones listed, around 95% were seen once; the top ten hold roughly 1.2%. The CDR3 has 14 residues. Trimming took off 6 bases at V and 2 bases at J, with 13 bases between the two ends. Germline CDR1 reads KGHSH; CDR2 reads LQKENI. Overall study findings and caveats: Although depth was large, rarefaction showed that sequencing of the sorted subsets was incomplete. Collection of samples was limited to blood; tissue repertoires likely differ. There were few donors, and this limited the genetic and exposure-history diversity represented.

Sequenced: naive CD4+ T cells sorted from blood. Subset described: CD45RA+ positively selected. J is TRBJ2-5 and V is TRBV18; either TRBD1 or TRBD2 may supply D (5 bases each). The source is a man aged 30 to 45 in good health. CDR3 nucleotides: TGTGCCAGCTCCGCCGGGGCGGCTCAAGAGACCCAGTACTTC. Translation: CASSAGAAQETQYF.